This TCR beta chain was recorded in a study of cytomegalovirus exposure and HLA in healthy donors. 60 Vbeta and 13 Jbeta primers were used in PCR. The data were produced by immunoSEQ multiplex PCR, yet TCRdb's version contains in-frame clones alone and is incomplete. The sample has about 62,000 clones, over 75% seen once; the top ten hold about 8.8%. The donors comprised healthy bone marrow donors. Findings and caveats of the study: Earlier analysis looked at TCR beta V segments, and most were productive about 87% or about 30% of the time. Among TCR beta chains of equal frequency, HLA-associated ones were more clonally expanded in a later analysis. Specificity of a few CMV-associated chains for CMV antigens was verified in vitro.

The CDR3 has 14 residues. V was pared by 8 bases and J by 5 bases, with 15 bases between. The germline CDR1 and CDR2 sequences are MNHEY and SVGAGI. With regard to this clone: Antigen specificity is unknown.

The sample comprised PBMCs. The clonotype originates from a man in his forties in good health and CMV-seronegative. This chain links TRBV6-5 with TRBJ1-4; D gene uncertain. The CDR3 loop reads CASGTTLSNEKLFF. CDR3 coding DNA: TGTGCCAGCGGCACGACTCTAAGCAATGAAAAACTGTTTTTT.